This T cell receptor (beta chain) was captured in a study of Graves' ophthalmopathy and Graves' hyperthyroidism. Study at large: Prior to any treatment, peripheral blood was collected at the time of initial diagnosis.

From RNA, the CDR3 regions of TCR beta chains were amplified and sequenced. A first-round RT-PCR used HTBI primers, followed by a second-round multiplex PCR. TCRdb analysed the multiplex PCR reads with MiXCR anew, one entry per CDR3 protein. The sample carries approximately 480,000 distinct CDR3 sequences, roughly an eighth recorded once. The study's findings and limits: Ophthalmopathy cases were distinguished from stable hyperthyroidism by a 13-signature model, reaching 85% to 90% sensitivity and around 77% specificity.

This clonotype was seen repeatedly, ten times or more. Its specificity is not known. Germline V gives CDR1 MDHEN, CDR2 SYDVKM. The CDR3 has 14 residues. V was shortened by 5 bases and J by 1 base, with 11 bases between the two germline ends. Input material: blood. This chain links TRBV28 with TRBJ2-5, with D tentatively TRBD2 (5 bases). This TCR was recovered from a woman in her 30s with Graves' ophthalmopathy. CDR3 DNA sequence: TGTGCCAGCAGTCCAAGGACTGCCCAAGAGACCCAGTACTTC. Translating gives CASSPRTAQETQYF.